The clone carrying this T cell receptor (beta chain) was seen at least ten times. The antigen is undetermined. Combining iRepertoire HTBI primers with Arm-PCR of CDR3 regions, the authors built TCR beta libraries. TCRdb re-analysed the multiplex PCR reads in MiXCR, keeping a single row per CDR3 protein. The data contain 200,000 to 250,000 distinct CDR3 sequences, roughly 18% of them singletons. Time point defined: newly diagnosed GD, antithyroid drugs for less than 3 months. The TCR library was prepared using RNA isolated from PBMCs. The sample belongs to a study of regulatory T cells in long-lasting Graves disease. Study-wide findings and caveats: For persistent Graves' patients, TCR diversity was lower than for newly diagnosed ones. It was in persistent disease that TRBV28, TRBJ1-2 and TRBJ2-5 were favored.

CDR1 and CDR2 from the germline V gene are SNHLY and FYNNEI. This CDR3 contains 13 residues. V dropped 5 bases and J dropped 5; count of bases not matched to a gene: 5. The chain links TRBV2 to TRBJ2-7; 8 bases are shared with TRBD1. Sequencing was performed on peripheral blood mononuclear cells (PBMCs), taken at new diagnosis, from a patient treated with antithyroid drugs. The sequence was obtained from a female donor with Graves disease. The CDR3 DNA is TGTGCCAGCAGTTACCAGGGGGCCGACGAGCAGTACTTC. This codes for CASSYQGADEQYF. The whole variable domain, filled in from reference TRBV2 and TRBJ2-7, reads EPEVTQTPSHQVTQMGQEVILRCVPISNHLYFYWYRQILGQKVEFLVSFYNNEISEKSEIFDDQFSVERPDGSNFTLKIRSTKLEDSAMYFCASSYQGADEQYFGPGTRLTVT.